A single sample is the source of the 23 T cell receptor beta chains below, sequenced in a study of vaccination effects on CD4 cells after COVID-19. Method: immunoSEQ multiplex PCR; TCRdb's copy keeps in-frame clones and lacks some. The sample contains approximately 78,000 clones, 70% to 90% of which appear only once. Sequencing followed a ViraFEST assay step that expanded antigen-specific CD4+ T cells with viral peptide pools. Subsequent to 10 days of culture, CD4+ T cells were isolated. Participants completed two doses of the BNT162b2 or mRNA-1273 vaccine. The antigens for these receptors are not known. The sample in question was CD4+ T cells from PBMCs cultured with HCoV-229E spike peptides, obtained after COVID-19 vaccination. The receptors derive from a human donor who received a COVID-19 vaccine.

This clone was seen only a few times. V usage is TRBV5-1 and J usage is TRBJ1-2; D is undetermined. The germline V and J ends were trimmed by 8 bases and 4 bases, with 9 bases remaining between them. Germline V gives CDR1 SGHRS, CDR2 YFSETQ. The CDR3 is made up of 11 amino acids. The CDR3 sequence: CASRASYGYTF. The DNA of the CDR3 is TGCGCCAGTCGAGCTAGCTATGGCTACACCTTC.

The chain couples TRBV5-1 to TRBJ1-3, with D unclear. This CDR3 comprises 14 residues. Trimming cost V 0 bases and J 8 bases, with 12 bases left between them. Per germline, CDR1 SGHRS and CDR2 YFSETQ. This CDR3 is CASSLGSRWDTIYF. CDR3 nucleotide sequence: TGCGCCAGCAGCTTGGGATCGAGATGGGACACCATATATTTT.

The CDR3 spells CASSGQSDQPQHF. CDR3 DNA: TGTGCCAGCTCGGGACAGAGCGATCAGCCCCAGCATTTT. V usage is TRBV2 and J usage is TRBJ1-5; 7 bases map to TRBD1. The CDR3 has 13 amino acids. Germline V gene data show CDR1 as SNHLY and CDR2 as FYNNEI. The J segment lost 5 bases and the V segment lost 8 bases, leaving 6 bases of the junction unmatched.

The V and J genes are TRBV19 and TRBJ1-6, with unresolved D. The germline CDR1 and CDR2 sequences are LNHDA and SQIVND (reference sequence). Trimming took off 9 bases at V and 6 bases at J, with 12 bases between the two ends. The CDR3 has 13 amino acids. CDR3 sequence (DNA): TGTGCCAGCAGTGGGCCGATTAATTCACCCCTCCACTTT. This sequence encodes CASSGPINSPLHF.

The chain links TRBV10-1 to TRBJ1-1; D is perhaps TRBD1 (5 bases). Trimming pared 4 bases from V and 4 bases from J, leaving 10 bases between. This CDR3 has 13 amino acids. The germline gives CDR1 WNHNN, CDR2 SYGVQD (reference sequence). In DNA, the CDR3 is TGCGCCAGCAGTGTGGGACGGGGCACTGAAGCTTTCTTT. Translation gives CASSVGRGTEAFF.

The rearrangement uses TRBV12-3 or TRBV12-4 and TRBJ1-5, with D perhaps matching TRBD1 (6 bases). CDR3 size: 12 residues. V was shortened by 5 bases and J by 5 bases, with 7 bases between the two germline ends. The CDR3 here is CASSTGYQPQHF. The CDR3, as DNA: TGTGCCAGCAGTACAGGGTATCAGCCCCAGCATTTT.

The V gene is TRBV2, the J gene TRBJ1-6; D gene ambiguous. Trimming took off 5 bases at V and 5 bases at J, with 10 bases between the two ends. CDR1 SNHLY and CDR2 FYNNEI come from the germline V gene. CDR3 length: 14 amino acids. CDR3 amino acids: CASSTRRNNSPLHF. The CDR3, as DNA: TGTGCCAGCAGTACACGGAGGAATAATTCACCCCTCCACTTT.

The J gene is TRBJ2-7, the V gene TRBV10-1; maybe TRBD1 (5 bases). The CDR3 length is 13 residues. Deletions cut 3 bases from V and 7 bases from J, with 13 bases between. CDR1 is WNHNN and CDR2 is SYGVQD in the germline V gene (reference sequence). As DNA, the CDR3 is TGCGCCAGCAGTGAAGGCCAGGGTTTGGAGCAGTACGTC. It specifies CASSEGQGLEQYV.

V is TRBV19 and J is TRBJ2-3; D unresolved. The CDR3 is made up of 12 amino acids. CDR1 and CDR2 from the germline V gene are LNHDA and SQIVND (reference sequence). V lost 6 bases and J 5 bases, leaving 9 bases between the germline ends. This CDR3 is CASSADRDTQYF. DNA of the CDR3: TGTGCCAGTAGCGCCGACCGAGATACGCAGTATTTT.

As DNA, the CDR3 is TGTGCCAGCAGCCTTAATACAGACAGGGGAAACACCATATATTTT. This gives the protein CASSLNTDRGNTIYF. V and J are TRBV6-5 and TRBJ1-3, with a possible D match to TRBD1 (6 bases). CDR1 MNHEY and CDR2 SVGAGI come from the germline V gene. The CDR3 contains 15 residues. V dropped 6 bases and J dropped 4 bases, with 16 bases sitting between them.

V gene TRBV4-1 combines with J gene TRBJ1-5; 7 positions agree with TRBD1. With V trimmed by 11 bases and J by 4 bases, 8 bases remained unmatched. The CDR3 consists of 13 residues. Germline-derived CDR1 and CDR2 are MGHRA and YSYEKL. This chain's CDR3 is CAGSQGVNQPQHF. The DNA of the CDR3 is TGCGCCGGCTCCCAGGGGGTTAATCAGCCCCAGCATTTT.

CDR3 region: CASSSTGGRGYTF. DNA for the CDR3: TGTGCCAGCAGTTCCACAGGGGGCAGAGGCTACACCTTC. This rearrangement joins TRBV6-5 to TRBJ1-2; 9 nucleotides match TRBD1. The CDR3 has 13 residues. Germline loops: CDR1 MNHEY, CDR2 SVGAGI. The junction had 5 bases not matched to a gene; V was cut back by 4 bases and J by 8 bases.

The chain recombines TRBV2 with TRBJ1-1; D unresolved. V was clipped by 7 bases and J by 6 bases, with 18 bases between them. Germline V lookup: CDR1 SNHLY, CDR2 FYNNEI. The CDR3 is 14 residues long. The CDR3 reads CASTRGSSRPEAFF. The CDR3 region has the DNA TGTGCCAGCACGAGAGGGAGCTCGCGACCTGAAGCTTTCTTT.

This chain joins TRBV7-2 and TRBJ2-7; D ambiguous. The CDR3 spans 14 residues. The germline V gene has CDR1 SGHTA and CDR2 FQGNSA. The V gene lost 2 bases and the J gene lost 2 bases, with 10 bases spanning the gap. DNA for the CDR3: TGTGCCAGCAGCTTATTCCCCGGGCCCTACGAGCAGTACGTC. It is translated as CASSLFPGPYEQYV.

The chain combines TRBV7-9 with TRBJ2-1; D perhaps matches TRBD2 (5 bases). Trimming stripped 6 bases from V and 10 bases from J, with 16 bases between. This CDR3 comprises 13 residues. Germline V lookup: CDR1 SEHNR, CDR2 FQNEAQ (reference sequence). Here the CDR3 DNA reads TGTGCCAGCAGGGGTAATATACGCGGGGAGCAGTTCTTC. It is translated as CASRGNIRGEQFF.

The chain is built from TRBV28 and TRBJ2-7; 7 bases line up with TRBD1. The CDR3 contains 14 residues. Germline V lookup: CDR1 MDHEN, CDR2 SYDVKM. V was pared by 3 bases and J by 4 bases, with 6 bases of the junction left unmatched. CDR3 loop: CASSFSGGIYEQYV. CDR3 nucleotides: TGTGCCAGCAGTTTCTCAGGGGGTATATACGAGCAGTACGTC.

Points on this clone: Other DNA sequences in the same sample also yield this CDR3. V and J are TRBV2 and TRBJ1-6; 10 bases fit TRBD1. The CDR3 runs 14 residues. V lost 6 bases, J lost 7 bases, and 3 bases stayed unmatched. Germline values: CDR1 SNHLY, CDR2 FYNNEI. CDR3 nucleotide sequence: TGTGCCAGCAGCCGGGACAGGGGAAATTCACCCCTCCACTTT. As protein: CASSRDRGNSPLHF.

This chain joins TRBV2 and TRBJ1-4; 9 nucleotides align to TRBD1. The V segment lost 7 bases and the J segment 4 bases; nucleotides outside the gene matches: 4. Looked up from germline, CDR1 is SNHLY and CDR2 is FYNNEI. The CDR3 consists of 14 residues. This chain's CDR3 is CASKPDRGNEKLFF. In DNA form, the CDR3 reads TGTGCCAGCAAGCCGGACAGGGGTAATGAAAAACTGTTTTTT.

This clone was seen only a few times. V is TRBV6-4 and J is TRBJ1-4, with D maybe TRBD1 (6 bases). The CDR3 is 15 amino acids. Trimming took 6 bases from V and 4 from J, leaving 15 bases between them. Germline V CDR1 and CDR2: MRHNA, SNTAGT. The CDR3 DNA reads TGTGCCAGCAGCCCCTCGACAGGCTTTAATGAAAAACTGTTTTTT. Its translation is CASSPSTGFNEKLFF.

CDR3 sequence: CASSRFTGAGNQPQHF. CDR3 nucleotide sequence: TGTGCCAGCAGTAGATTTACTGGGGCAGGTAATCAGCCCCAGCATTTT. The rearrangement joins TRBV6-6 to TRBJ1-5; TRBD1 is a possible D gene (5 bases). The CDR3 sequence is 16 residues long. Trimming stripped 5 bases from V and 4 bases from J, with 18 bases between. In germline, CDR1 is MNHNY, CDR2 SVGAGI (reference sequence).

The CDR3 is CASSLAFPGQGNVNEQFF. The CDR3 coding sequence is TGTGCCAGCAGCTTAGCGTTTCCCGGACAGGGGAATGTCAATGAGCAGTTCTTC. V is TRBV7-8 and J is TRBJ2-1; 9 bases agree with TRBD1. The ends lost 0 bases at V and 6 bases at J; junction bases unmatched: 12. The CDR3 totals 18 residues. Per germline, CDR1 SGHVS and CDR2 FQNEAQ.

The chain links TRBV10-2 to TRBJ1-5; D might be TRBD1 (6 bases). The CDR3 totals 15 residues. Per germline, CDR1 WSHSY and CDR2 SAAADI. The ends were cut back, 3 bases at V and 3 bases at J, with 12 bases in the middle. Here the CDR3 reads CASSEGQNSNQPQHF. CDR3 sequence (DNA): TGCGCCAGCAGTGAAGGACAGAACTCCAATCAGCCCCAGCATTTT.

This clone was seen more than once but under ten times. The V gene is TRBV5-5, the J gene TRBJ1-3; 9 positions agree with TRBD1. Trimming cost V 4 bases and J 11 bases; bases outside gene matches: 10. The germline V gene has CDR1 SGHKS and CDR2 YYEKEE (reference sequence). The CDR3 consists of 14 residues. The CDR3 nucleotides are TGTGCCAGCAGCCATGGGACAGGGAGACGCCCCATATATTTT. As protein: CASSHGTGRRPIYF.